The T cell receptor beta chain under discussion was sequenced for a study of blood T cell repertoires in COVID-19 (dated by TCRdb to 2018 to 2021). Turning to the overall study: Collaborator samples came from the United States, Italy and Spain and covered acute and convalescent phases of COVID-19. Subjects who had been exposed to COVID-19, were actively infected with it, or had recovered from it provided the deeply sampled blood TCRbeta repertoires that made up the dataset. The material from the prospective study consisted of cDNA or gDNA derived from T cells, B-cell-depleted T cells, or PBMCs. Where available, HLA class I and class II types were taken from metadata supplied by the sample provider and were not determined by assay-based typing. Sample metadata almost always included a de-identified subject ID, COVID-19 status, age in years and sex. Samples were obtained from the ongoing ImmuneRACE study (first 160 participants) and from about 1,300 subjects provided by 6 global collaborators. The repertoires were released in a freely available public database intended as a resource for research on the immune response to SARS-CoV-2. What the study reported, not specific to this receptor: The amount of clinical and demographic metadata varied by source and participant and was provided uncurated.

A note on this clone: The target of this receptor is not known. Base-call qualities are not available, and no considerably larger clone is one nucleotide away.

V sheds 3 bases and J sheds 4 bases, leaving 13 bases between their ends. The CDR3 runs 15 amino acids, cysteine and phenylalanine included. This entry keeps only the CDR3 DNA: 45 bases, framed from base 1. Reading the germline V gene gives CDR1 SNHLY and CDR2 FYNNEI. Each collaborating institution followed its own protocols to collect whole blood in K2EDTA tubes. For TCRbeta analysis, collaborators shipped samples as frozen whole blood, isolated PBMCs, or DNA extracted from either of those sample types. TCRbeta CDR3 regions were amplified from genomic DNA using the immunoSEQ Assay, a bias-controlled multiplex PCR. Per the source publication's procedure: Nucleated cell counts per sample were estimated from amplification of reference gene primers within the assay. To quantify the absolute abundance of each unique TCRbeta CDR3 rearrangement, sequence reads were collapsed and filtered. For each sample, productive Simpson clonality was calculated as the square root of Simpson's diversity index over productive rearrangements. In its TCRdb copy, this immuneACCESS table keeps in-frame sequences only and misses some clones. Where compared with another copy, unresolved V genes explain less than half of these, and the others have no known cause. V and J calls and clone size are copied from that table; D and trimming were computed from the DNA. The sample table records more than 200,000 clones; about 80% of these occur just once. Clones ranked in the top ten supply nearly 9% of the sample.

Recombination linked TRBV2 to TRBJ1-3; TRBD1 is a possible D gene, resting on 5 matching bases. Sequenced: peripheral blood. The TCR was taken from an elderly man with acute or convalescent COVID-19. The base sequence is TGTGCCAGCAGTGATTCCAGGGCGTCGGGAAACACCATATATTTT. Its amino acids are CASSDSRASGNTIYF.